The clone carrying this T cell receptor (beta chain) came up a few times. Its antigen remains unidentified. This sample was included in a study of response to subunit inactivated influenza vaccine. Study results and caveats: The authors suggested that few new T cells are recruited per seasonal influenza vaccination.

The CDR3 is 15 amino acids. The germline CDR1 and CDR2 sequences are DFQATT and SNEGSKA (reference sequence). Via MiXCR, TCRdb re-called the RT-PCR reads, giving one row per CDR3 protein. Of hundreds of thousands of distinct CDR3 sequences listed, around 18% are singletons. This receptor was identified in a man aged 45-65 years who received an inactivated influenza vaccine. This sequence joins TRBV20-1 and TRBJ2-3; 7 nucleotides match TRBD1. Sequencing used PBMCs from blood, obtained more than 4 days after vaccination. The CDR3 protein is CRSHDGRGRVNTQYF. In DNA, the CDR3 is TGCAGATCCCACGATGGCAGGGGGAGAGTCAATACGCAGTATTTT.